A single sample gave rise to the 7 T cell receptor beta chains below, sequenced in a study of shared clonotypes between healthy human individuals. TCRdb keeps only in-frame clones here, not all; method: immunoSEQ multiplex PCR. The data contain 1.4 million to 1.5 million clones, over 95% of them singletons. The sequencing input was naive CD4+ T cells sorted from blood. Described subset: CD45RA+ positively selected. These TCRs come from a man aged 25-45 years in good health.

V usage is TRBV29-1 and J usage is TRBJ2-2; no definite D call. The CDR3 has 13 residues. The ends were cut back, 4 bases at V and 2 bases at J, with 8 bases in the middle. In germline, CDR1 is SQVTM, CDR2 ANQGSEA. The CDR3 bases are TGCAGCGTTGTCCGATTAAACACCGGGGAGCTGTTTTTT. It is translated as CSVVRLNTGELFF.

The V call is TRBV13, the J call TRBJ2-7; 13 bases match TRBD2. The CDR3 length is 15 residues. Germline V gene lookup returns CDR1 PRHDT and CDR2 FYEKMQ (reference sequence). With V trimmed by 5 bases and J by 7 bases, 8 bases remained unmatched. CDR3 DNA: TGTGCCAGCAGCCCGTGGACTAGCGGGAGATTGGAGCAGTACTTC. This encodes CASSPWTSGRLEQYF.

The chain has TRBV7-9 and TRBJ2-3, with D perhaps TRBD2 (5 bases). Deletions cut 7 bases from V and 2 bases from J, with 19 bases between. Germline loops: CDR1 SEHNR, CDR2 FQNEAQ (reference sequence). CDR3 size: 16 residues. The CDR3 spells CASNPAGVQATDTQYF. The CDR3 DNA follows: TGTGCCAGCAACCCCGCCGGGGTCCAGGCCACAGATACGCAGTATTTT.

The gene calls are TRBV30 and TRBJ2-6, with 9 positions matching TRBD1. V shed 7 bases and J 0 bases; nucleotides not matched to a gene: 10. The CDR3 extends over 17 amino acids. Germline CDR1 GTSNPN, CDR2 SVGIG (reference sequence). CDR3 residues: CALETGTGPSGANVLTF. In nucleotides, the CDR3 is TGTGCCTTGGAAACCGGGACAGGGCCCTCTGGGGCCAACGTCCTGACTTTC.

This clone was found once. This chain links TRBV28 with TRBJ1-1; 7 bases are a match to TRBD1. Unmatched junction bases numbered 20, after V lost 6 bases and J lost 10 bases. CDR1 and CDR2 from the germline V gene are MDHEN and SYDVKM. This CDR3 contains 16 residues. The chain's CDR3 is CASSSIFLTGRIVAFF. The CDR3 DNA is TGTGCCAGCAGCTCAATCTTCTTGACAGGGAGGATAGTAGCTTTCTTT.

The rearrangement links TRBV5-5 to TRBJ2-5; D possibly corresponds to TRBD1 (5 bases). This CDR3 contains 12 residues. Trimming stripped 4 bases from V and 5 bases from J, with 9 bases between. Germline V gene data show CDR1 as SGHKS and CDR2 as YYEKEE (reference sequence). The chain's CDR3 is CASSIAGETQYF. The DNA of the CDR3 is TGTGCCAGCAGCATAGCAGGGGAGACCCAGTACTTC. Full variable domain (remainder filled in from reference TRBV5-5 and TRBJ2-5): DAGVTQSPTHLIKTRGQQVTLRCSPISGHKSVSWYQQVLGQGPQFIFQYYEKEERGRGNFPDRFSARQFPNYSSELNVNALLLGDSALYLCASSIAGETQYFGPGTRLLVL.

The CDR3 DNA reads as TGTGCCAGCAGCGCGCTGGGAGGGGACAATGAGCAGTTCTTC. Translated: CASSALGGDNEQFF. The chain links TRBV5-6 to TRBJ2-1, with TRBD2 identical over 7 bases. Germline CDR1 is SGHDT and CDR2 is YYEEEE. The CDR3 spans 14 residues. With V trimmed by 4 bases and J by 5 bases, 6 bases remained unmatched.